This T cell receptor (beta chain) was sequenced for a study of T cell changes during pregnancy in multiple sclerosis. Sequencing was performed with immunoSEQ multiplex PCR; in TCRdb, only in-frame clones are kept and a portion is missing. This table holds about 87,000 clones, around 93% found once. The V gene's germline CDR1 is MNHEY and CDR2 SMNVEV (reference sequence). This CDR3 region has 14 residues. V was clipped by 5 bases and J by 3 bases, with 11 bases between them. This sample comprised peripheral blood, obtained in the third trimester of pregnancy. The receptor comes from a female donor in good health, enrolled as a control in a pregnancy study. The chain employs TRBV27 and TRBJ1-5; D is possibly TRBD1 (5 bases). The CDR3 DNA follows: TGTGCCAGCAGTGAACGACAGTACAATCAGCCCCAGCATTTT. Protein: CASSERQYNQPQHF.